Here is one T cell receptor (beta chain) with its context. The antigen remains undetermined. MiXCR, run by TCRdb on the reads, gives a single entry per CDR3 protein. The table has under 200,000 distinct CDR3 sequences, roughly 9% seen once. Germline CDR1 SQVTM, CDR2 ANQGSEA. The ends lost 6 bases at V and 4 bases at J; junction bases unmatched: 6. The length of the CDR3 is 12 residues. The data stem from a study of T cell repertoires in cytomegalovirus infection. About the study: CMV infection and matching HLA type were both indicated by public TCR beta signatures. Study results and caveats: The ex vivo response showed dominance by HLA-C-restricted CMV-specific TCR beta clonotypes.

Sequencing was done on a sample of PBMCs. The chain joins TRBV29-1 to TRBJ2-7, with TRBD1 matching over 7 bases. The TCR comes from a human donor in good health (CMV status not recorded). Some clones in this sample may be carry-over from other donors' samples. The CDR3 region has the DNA TGCAGCGTCGGGGACAGCTTGTACGAGCAGTACTTC. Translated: CSVGDSLYEQYF.